This T cell receptor beta chain was found in a study of response to subunit inactivated influenza vaccine. Findings and caveats of the study: Only a handful of new T cells, the authors suggested, are recruited with each seasonal influenza vaccination.

Concerning this clonotype: Antigen: not known.

Germline V gene sequence: CDR1 LGHNA, CDR2 YSLEER. CDR3 size: 17 residues. Trimming took 0 bases from V and 4 from J; bases not matched to a gene: 10. Each CDR3 protein gets one entry after TCRdb re-called the RT-PCR reads with MiXCR. The repertoire holds a few hundred thousand distinct CDR3 sequences, with about 14% as singletons. The chain has TRBV4-3 and TRBJ2-7, with 9 bases matching TRBD1. The TCR was taken from a man aged 45-65 years who received an inactivated influenza vaccine. The sample here was PBMCs from blood, taken 12 days after vaccination. The CDR3 coding sequence is TGCGCCAGCAGCCAAGAGCTTTTGGGGACAGGGCCGTACGAGCAGTACTTC. The encoded protein is CASSQELLGTGPYEQYF.